The 23 T cell receptor beta chains below come from one sample, sequenced in a study of identical twins. In TCRdb, the 5' RACE reads were re-called with MiXCR into one record per CDR3 protein. The sample has 510,000 or so distinct CDR3 sequences, approximately 16% seen once. These sequences were also reported in another study, on yellow fever vaccine responses in identical twins.

Sequences were obtained from CD4+ T cells sorted from blood. All receptors come from a woman aged 18 to 35 in good health.

This clonotype was observed many times. The genes are TRBV10-3 and TRBJ2-2; perhaps TRBD2 as D (6 bases). Trimming pared 6 bases from V and 5 bases from J, leaving 7 bases between. The CDR3 loop spans 12 amino acids. CDR1 is ENHRY and CDR2 is SYGVKD in the germline V gene. The CDR3 DNA follows: TGTGCCATCAGCAGCGGGACCGGGGAGCTGTTTTTT. It yields the protein CAISSGTGELFF.

V is TRBV20-1 and J is TRBJ2-1; D remains unclear. V lost 3 bases to trimming and J lost 3 bases, with 6 bases between them. The germline V gene encodes CDR1 DFQATT and CDR2 SNEGSKA (reference sequence). This CDR3 contains 12 residues. The CDR3 sequence is CSARGNYNEQFF. CDR3 nucleotide sequence: TGCAGTGCTAGGGGAAACTACAATGAGCAGTTCTTC.

The V gene is TRBV6-1, the J gene TRBJ2-7; D not certain. Trimming pared 5 bases from V and 6 bases from J, leaving 17 bases between. The CDR3 totals 14 residues. Germline-derived CDR1 and CDR2 are MNHNS and SASEGT. The CDR3: CASSPGPTTLEQYV. CDR3 coding DNA: TGTGCCAGCAGTCCGGGCCCCACGACCCTCGAGCAGTACGTC.

The V gene is TRBV15, the J gene TRBJ2-7; TRBD1 matches at 9 bases. The germline CDR1 and CDR2 sequences are LNHNV and YYDKDF (reference sequence). This CDR3 comprises 14 residues. The J segment lost 6 bases and the V segment lost 3 bases, leaving 6 bases of the junction unmatched. The DNA for the CDR3 is TGTGCCACCAGCAGTCACGGGACAGGGTCCGAGCAGTACTTC. This encodes CATSSHGTGSEQYF.

This clonotype was seen ten or more times. The J gene is TRBJ2-1, the V gene TRBV5-1, with TRBD1 matching over 8 bases. With 4 bases clipped from V and 8 bases from J, the junction kept 5 bases outside the gene matches. The CDR3 length is 13 residues. Germline CDR1 is SGHRS and CDR2 is YFSETQ. The CDR3 coding sequence is TGCGCCAGCAGCAGGACAGGGTTCGATGAGCAGTTCTTC. Its protein is CASSRTGFDEQFF.

For this clonotype: This may be a read error, as it is one base from a much larger clone. The genes are TRBV28 and TRBJ1-6; D gene ambiguous. CDR3 length: 12 residues. V gave up 0 bases and J gave up 8 bases, with 2 bases separating them. Germline V lookup: CDR1 MDHEN, CDR2 SYDVKM. CDR3 sequence: CASSLWDSPLHF. CDR3 DNA: TGTGCCAGCAGTTTATGGGATTCACCCCTCCACTTT.

A single count supports this clonotype. This sequence joins TRBV28 and TRBJ2-5; TRBD1 or TRBD2 may be the D gene (5 bases each). V was cut by 1 base and J by 2 bases, with 17 bases left in between. Germline CDR1 MDHEN, CDR2 SYDVKM. The CDR3 spans 17 residues. The CDR3 sequence is CASSLYPMGVAQETQYF. The CDR3 bases are TGTGCCAGCAGTTTATATCCGATGGGGGTTGCTCAAGAGACCCAGTACTTC.

The V call is TRBV3-1, the J call TRBJ1-1; TRBD1 might be the D (5 bases). V was shortened by 1 base and J by 1 base, with 10 bases between the two germline ends. The CDR3 extends over 15 amino acids. Germline lookup yields CDR1 LGHDT and CDR2 YNNKEL (reference sequence). The CDR3 DNA sequence: TGTGCCAGCAGCCAAGCGAGGGGTACGAACACTGAAGCTTTCTTT. It encodes CASSQARGTNTEAFF. Filled out from reference TRBV3-1 and TRBJ1-1, the complete variable domain reads DTAVSQTPKYLVTQMGNDKSIKCEQNLGHDTMYWYKQDSKKFLKIMFSYNNKELIINETVPNRFSPKSPDKAHLNLHINSLELGDSAVYFCASSQARGTNTEAFFGQGTRLTVV.

The chain couples TRBV20-1 to TRBJ1-1; D remains ambiguous. The CDR3 spans 12 residues. The germline V gene encodes CDR1 DFQATT and CDR2 SNEGSKA (reference sequence). V was shortened by 3 bases and J by 5 bases, with 10 bases between the two germline ends. CDR3 in amino acids: CSARDGRTEAFF. In DNA form, the CDR3 reads TGCAGTGCTAGGGACGGACGGACTGAAGCTTTCTTT.

The chain employs TRBV7-9 and TRBJ2-1; D unclear. Trimming removed 1 base from V and 5 bases from J, with 9 bases in between. Germline V gene sequence: CDR1 SEHNR, CDR2 FQNEAQ (reference sequence). The CDR3 is 14 amino acids. This chain's CDR3 is CASSLGLLNNEQFF. The CDR3, as DNA: TGTGCCAGCAGCTTAGGTCTACTGAACAATGAGCAGTTCTTC. The complete variable domain, with remaining parts taken from reference TRBV7-9 and TRBJ2-1, reads DTGVSQNPRHKITKRGQNVTFRCDPISEHNRLYWYRQTLGQGPEFLTYFQNEAQLEKSRLLSDRFSAERPKGSFSTLEIQRTEQGDSAMYLCASSLGLLNNEQFFGPGTRLTVL.

This clonotype was observed a handful of times. This chain joins TRBV18 and TRBJ1-1; D call uncertain. The CDR3 runs 14 residues. Trimming pared 3 bases from V and 0 bases from J, leaving 8 bases between. Germline values: CDR1 KGHSH, CDR2 LQKENI. The CDR3 region has the DNA TGTGCCAGCTCACCGGGAGTTATGAACACTGAAGCTTTCTTT. Translation gives CASSPGVMNTEAFF.

This clonotype was detected only a few times. The V gene is TRBV27, the J gene TRBJ2-1; no clear D gene. The length of the CDR3 is 14 residues. Trimming took off 6 bases at V and 6 bases at J, with 15 bases between the two ends. Germline values: CDR1 MNHEY, CDR2 SMNVEV (reference sequence). DNA of the CDR3: TGTGCCAGCAGAGTAATAGGACGGAGCAATGAGCAGTTCTTC. Residues: CASRVIGRSNEQFF.

Ten or more counts support this clonotype. The chain couples TRBV27 to TRBJ2-1, with a weak D call TRBD2 (5 bases). Germline assignment: CDR1 MNHEY and CDR2 SMNVEV (reference sequence). CDR3 size: 13 residues. Trimming took 1 base from V and 10 from J, leaving 11 bases between them. The CDR3 region has the DNA TGTGCCAGCAGTTTATACGAGGGTCTGGAGCAGTTCTTC. This sequence encodes CASSLYEGLEQFF.

A few counts support this clonotype. V gene TRBV7-9 combines with J gene TRBJ1-5; D uncertain. CDR1 is SEHNR, CDR2 FQNEAQ, per germline (reference sequence). This CDR3 has 14 residues. V shed 1 base and J shed 1 base, with 5 bases lying between them. CDR3 in DNA: TGTGCCAGCAGCTTAGGCCGGAGCAATCAGCCCCAGCATTTT. Protein sequence: CASSLGRSNQPQHF.

This clonotype was seen a handful of times. CDR3 DNA: TGTGCCAGCAGTTACGACAGAGTCAATGAGCAGTTCTTC. Its translation is CASSYDRVNEQFF. V usage is TRBV12-3 or TRBV12-4 and J usage is TRBJ2-1; D is possibly TRBD1 (5 bases). Deletions cut 4 bases from V and 6 bases from J, with 10 bases between. CDR3 length: 13 amino acids.

The CDR3 DNA sequence: TGTGCCAGCAGTTTAGAGCAAAATGAAAAACTGTTTTTT. Translated: CASSLEQNEKLFF. The chain has TRBV12-3 or TRBV12-4 and TRBJ1-4; no clear D. Deletions cut 1 base from V and 5 bases from J, with 5 bases between. CDR3 size: 13 residues.

This clonotype was observed a handful of times. The V call is TRBV7-7, the J call TRBJ2-2; maybe TRBD1 (6 bases). In germline, CDR1 is SSHAT, CDR2 FNYEAQ (reference sequence). Trimming shortened V by 4 bases and J by 5 bases, and 17 bases separated the two germline ends. The CDR3 sequence is 16 residues long. The DNA of the CDR3 is TGTGCCAGCAGCTCTGTGGGTCCAGGGGATACCGGGGAGCTGTTTTTT. Translated, it gives CASSSVGPGDTGELFF.

The rearrangement links TRBV2 to TRBJ1-2, with 12 bases fitting TRBD1. J gave up 8 bases and V 3 bases, and 7 bases lay outside the gene matches. Germline CDR1 reads SNHLY; CDR2 reads FYNNEI. The CDR3 totals 15 residues. This chain's CDR3 is CASSDGTGGAWGYTF. CDR3 nucleotides: TGTGCCAGCAGTGATGGGACAGGGGGCGCTTGGGGCTACACCTTC.

The sample holds many counts of this clonotype. This chain connects TRBV11-2 to TRBJ1-5; 8 bases line up with TRBD1. The CDR3 is made up of 15 amino acids. Germline CDR1 SGHAT, CDR2 FQNNGV. Trimming cost V 5 bases and J 3 bases; bases outside gene matches: 6. In DNA form, the CDR3 reads TGTGCCAGCAGCCCCGGACAGGGACTCAATCAGCCCCAGCATTTT. Translation gives CASSPGQGLNQPQHF. Full variable domain (remainder filled in from reference TRBV11-2 and TRBJ1-5): EAGVAQSPRYKIIEKRQSVAFWCNPISGHATLYWYQQILGQGPKLLIQFQNNGVVDDSQLPKDRFSAERLKGVDSTLKIQPAKLEDSAVYLCASSPGQGLNQPQHFGDGTRLSIL.

V usage is TRBV5-1 and J usage is TRBJ1-1; D possibly corresponds to TRBD1 (5 bases). This CDR3 comprises 16 residues. V gave up 0 bases and J gave up 3 bases, with 15 bases separating them. Looked up from germline, CDR1 is SGHRS and CDR2 is YFSETQ. The CDR3 bases are TGCGCCAGCAGCTTGGGTGCTGGGGCGTCAGACACTGAAGCTTTCTTT. This encodes CASSLGAGASDTEAFF.

The chain carries TRBV6-1 and TRBJ1-1; D is unclear. Germline values: CDR1 MNHNS, CDR2 SASEGT. V was pared by 3 bases and J by 0 bases, with 11 bases between. The CDR3 contains 15 residues. The CDR3: CASSDGGVMNTEAFF. Here the CDR3 DNA reads TGTGCCAGCAGTGACGGTGGGGTGATGAACACTGAAGCTTTCTTT.

This clonotype was counted only a few times. The chain combines TRBV11-1 with TRBJ2-1; 8 bases fit TRBD1. This CDR3 is built from 15 residues. V lost 1 base and J lost 8; bases outside the gene matches: 7. Per germline, CDR1 SGHAT and CDR2 FQDESV (reference sequence). DNA for the CDR3: TGTGCCAGCAGCTTAGGCGCAGGGGGCGTTTATGAGCAGTTCTTC. Protein product: CASSLGAGGVYEQFF.

V and J are TRBV5-1 and TRBJ2-3; D is ambiguous. CDR3 length: 12 residues. CDR1 is SGHRS and CDR2 is YFSETQ in the germline V gene. The ends were cut back, 2 bases at V and 2 bases at J, with 3 bases in the middle. CDR3 sequence reads: CASSFVTDTQYF. CDR3 DNA: TGCGCCAGCAGCTTTGTCACAGATACGCAGTATTTT. Combining the CDR3 with reference TRBV5-1 and TRBJ2-3 gives the whole variable domain KAGVTQTPRYLIKTRGQQVTLSCSPISGHRSVSWYQQTPGQGLQFLFEYFSETQRNKGNFPGRFSGRQFSNSRSEMNVSTLELGDSALYLCASSFVTDTQYFGPGTRLTVL.